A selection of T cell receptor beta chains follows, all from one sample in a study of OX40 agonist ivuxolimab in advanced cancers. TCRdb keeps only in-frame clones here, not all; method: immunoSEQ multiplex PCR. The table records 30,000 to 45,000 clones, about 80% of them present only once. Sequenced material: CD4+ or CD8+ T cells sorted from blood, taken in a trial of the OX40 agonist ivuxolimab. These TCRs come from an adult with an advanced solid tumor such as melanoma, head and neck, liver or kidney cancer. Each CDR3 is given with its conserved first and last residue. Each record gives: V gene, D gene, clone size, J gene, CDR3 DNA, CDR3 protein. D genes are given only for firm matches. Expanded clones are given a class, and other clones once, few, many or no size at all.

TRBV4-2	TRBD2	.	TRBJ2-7	TGTGCCAGCAGCCAATGGGAGACTAGCGGACTCTACGAGCAGTACTTC	CASSQWETSGLYEQYF
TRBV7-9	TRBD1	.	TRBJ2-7	TGTGCCAGCAGTCTTGGACAGGGAGCCTACGAGCAGTACTTC	CASSLGQGAYEQYF
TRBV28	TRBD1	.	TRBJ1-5	TGTGCCAGCAGTTACGATATGGGACAGGGGATTAATCAGCCCCAGCATTTT	CASSYDMGQGINQPQHF
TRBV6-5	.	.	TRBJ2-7	TGTGCCAGCAGTTACCCGGGACGGCCTTACGAGCAGTACTTC	CASSYPGRPYEQYF
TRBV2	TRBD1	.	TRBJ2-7	TGTGCCAGCCGGTACAGGGGCGCCTACGAGCAGTACTTC	CASRYRGAYEQYF
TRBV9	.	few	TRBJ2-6	TGTGCCAGCAGCGTAGTGCGTCCCACTGGGGCCAACGTCCTGACTTTC	CASSVVRPTGANVLTF
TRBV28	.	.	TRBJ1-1	TGTGCCAGCAGTTTAACTGGATTGGGCACTGAAGCTTTCTTT	CASSLTGLGTEAFF
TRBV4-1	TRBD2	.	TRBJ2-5	TGCGCCAGCAGCCCCAAGGGGCTAGCGGGGGACGTAGAGACCCAGTACTTC	CASSPKGLAGDVETQYF
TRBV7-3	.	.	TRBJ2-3	TGTGCCAGCAGCCTCGGGCCCGCCCTGACAGATACGCAGTATTTT	CASSLGPALTDTQYF
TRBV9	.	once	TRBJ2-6	TGTGCCAGCGGGGGACCGGGACACGAACCCTCTGGGGCCAACGTCCTGACTTTC	CASGGPGHEPSGANVLTF
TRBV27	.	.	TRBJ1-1	TGTGCCAGCACTCCCTCCCCAGGGTCGCCTGAAGCTTTCTTT	CASTPSPGSPEAFF